What follows are 8 T cell receptor beta chains derived from one specimen sequenced in a study of response to subunit inactivated influenza vaccine. TCRdb processed the RT-PCR reads anew with MiXCR; each CDR3 protein has one entry. The sample includes around 710,000 distinct CDR3 sequences, around 14% of them seen just once. Sequencing used PBMCs from blood, obtained 14 to 15 days before vaccination. The receptor set was obtained from a man aged 50-59 years who received an inactivated influenza vaccine.

This clonotype appeared many times. The gene calls are TRBV12-3 or TRBV12-4 and TRBJ1-6; no clear D. V dropped 8 bases and J dropped 7 bases, with 6 bases sitting between them. The CDR3 is 11 residues long. The CDR3 DNA reads as TGTGCCAGCGGACCGAATTCACCCCTCCACTTT. Amino acid sequence: CASGPNSPLHF.

The rearrangement links TRBV5-4 to TRBJ2-1; D might be TRBD2 (5 bases). V lost 4 bases, J lost 9 bases, and 17 bases lay in between. CDR3 length equals 14 residues. The V gene's germline CDR1 is SGHNT and CDR2 YYREEE (reference sequence). The CDR3 bases are TGTGCCAGCAGCCCAGGAGTTAGGACTGGTGAGCAGTTCTTC. It specifies CASSPGVRTGEQFF.

The chain recombines TRBV11-3 with TRBJ2-7; D gene ambiguous. Per germline, CDR1 SGHNT and CDR2 YENEEA. The CDR3 sequence is 13 residues long. V gave up 0 bases and J gave up 6 bases, with 9 bases separating them. The CDR3 reads CASSLESGSEQYF. DNA for the CDR3: TGTGCCAGCAGCTTAGAGTCCGGGTCCGAGCAGTACTTC.

The chain recombines TRBV20-1 with TRBJ2-4; 8 bases match TRBD1. Germline V CDR1 and CDR2: DFQATT, SNEGSKA (reference sequence). The V segment lost 2 bases and the J segment 4 bases; nucleotides outside the gene matches: 4. The CDR3 has 14 residues. The CDR3 here is CSARKGQAKNIQYF. Here the CDR3 DNA reads TGCAGTGCTAGAAAGGGACAGGCTAAAAACATTCAGTACTTC.

V and J are TRBV3-1 and TRBJ2-2; 8 nucleotides line up with TRBD1. J was trimmed by 1 base and V by 5 bases; bases with no gene match: 9. Per the germline V gene, CDR1 is LGHDT and CDR2 is YNNKEL (reference sequence). The CDR3 has 17 residues. The CDR3 DNA is TGTGCCAGCAGCAACCTAGACAGGGGAGGGAACACCGGGGAGCTGTTTTTT. It encodes CASSNLDRGGNTGELFF.

Only a few counts were recorded for this clonotype. V gene TRBV6-1 combines with J gene TRBJ2-5; perhaps D is TRBD1 or TRBD2 (7 bases each). The CDR3 length is 17 residues. Trimming removed 8 bases at V and 5 bases at J, with 27 bases between. CDR1 and CDR2 from the germline V gene are MNHNS and SASEGT. CDR3 region: CASSILGQSGREETQYF. CDR3 nucleotide sequence: TGTGCCAGCTCTATATTGGGACAGTCTGGGCGGGAGGAGACCCAGTACTTC.

This clonotype showed up just a few times. The rearrangement joins TRBV4-3 to TRBJ2-1; 12 nucleotides agree with TRBD2. V was pared by 1 base and J by 6 bases, with 4 bases of the junction left unmatched. There are 16 residues in the CDR3. The germline CDR1 and CDR2 sequences are LGHNA and YSLEER. The CDR3 is CASSQGLAGEFNEQFF. CDR3 nucleotides: TGCGCCAGCAGCCAAGGACTAGCGGGAGAATTCAATGAGCAGTTCTTC.

This clonotype showed up just a few times. The chain recombines TRBV20-1 with TRBJ1-2; D is undetermined. CDR1 and CDR2 (germline): DFQATT, SNEGSKA (reference sequence). The CDR3 length is 11 residues. V lost 6 bases, J lost 11 bases, and 16 bases lay in between. CDR3 sequence (DNA): TGCAGTGCCAGTCGGCGGAGTGGGTACACCTTC. Its translation: CSASRRSGYTF.